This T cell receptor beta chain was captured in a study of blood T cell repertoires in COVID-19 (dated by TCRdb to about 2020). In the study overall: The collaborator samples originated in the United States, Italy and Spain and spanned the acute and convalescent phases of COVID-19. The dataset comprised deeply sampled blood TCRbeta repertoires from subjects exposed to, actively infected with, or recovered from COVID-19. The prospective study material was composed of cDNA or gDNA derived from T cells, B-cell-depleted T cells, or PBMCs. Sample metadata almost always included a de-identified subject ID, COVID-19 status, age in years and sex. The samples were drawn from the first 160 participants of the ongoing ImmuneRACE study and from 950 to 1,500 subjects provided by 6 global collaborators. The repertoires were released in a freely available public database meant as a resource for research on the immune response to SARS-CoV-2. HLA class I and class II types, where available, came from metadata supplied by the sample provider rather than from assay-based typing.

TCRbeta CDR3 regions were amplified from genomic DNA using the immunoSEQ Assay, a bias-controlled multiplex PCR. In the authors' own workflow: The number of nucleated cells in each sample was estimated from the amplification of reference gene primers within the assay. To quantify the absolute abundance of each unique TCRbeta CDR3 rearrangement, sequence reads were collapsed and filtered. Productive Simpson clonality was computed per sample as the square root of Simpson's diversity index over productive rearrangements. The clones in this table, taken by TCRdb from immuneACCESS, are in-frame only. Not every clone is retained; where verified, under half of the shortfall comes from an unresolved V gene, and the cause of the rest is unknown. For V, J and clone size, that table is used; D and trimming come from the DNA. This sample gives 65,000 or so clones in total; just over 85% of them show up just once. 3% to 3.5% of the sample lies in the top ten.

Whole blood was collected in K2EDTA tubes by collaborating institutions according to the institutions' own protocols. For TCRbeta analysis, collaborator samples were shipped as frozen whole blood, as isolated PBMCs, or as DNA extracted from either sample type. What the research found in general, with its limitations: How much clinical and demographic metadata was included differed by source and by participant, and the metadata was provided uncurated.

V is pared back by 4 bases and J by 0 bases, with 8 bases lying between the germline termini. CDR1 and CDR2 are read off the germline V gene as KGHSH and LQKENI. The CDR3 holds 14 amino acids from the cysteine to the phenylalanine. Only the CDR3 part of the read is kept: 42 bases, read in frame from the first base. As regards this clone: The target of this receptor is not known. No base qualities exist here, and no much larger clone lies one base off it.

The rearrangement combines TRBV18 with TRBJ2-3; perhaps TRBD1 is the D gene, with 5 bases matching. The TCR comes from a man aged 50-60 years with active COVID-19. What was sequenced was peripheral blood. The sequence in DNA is TGTGCCAGCTCACAAGGGGCTAGCACAGATACGCAGTATTTT. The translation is CASSQGASTDTQYF. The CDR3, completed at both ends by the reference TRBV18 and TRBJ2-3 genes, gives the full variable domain NAGVMQNPRHLVRRRGQEARLRCSPMKGHSHVYWYRQLPEEGLKFMVYLQKENIIDESGMPKERFSAEFPKEGPSILRIQQVVRGDSAAYFCASSQGASTDTQYFGPGTRLTVL.